The TCR beta chain under discussion was sequenced for a study of blood T cell repertoires in COVID-19. At the level of the study: Samples came from the United States, Italy and Spain, spanning acute and convalescent COVID-19. The cDNA or gDNA used as material had been derived from T cells, B-cell-depleted T cells, or PBMCs.

Trimming shortened V by 3 bases and J by 3 bases, and 8 bases separated the two germline ends. This CDR3 comprises 13 residues. Original data processing: It was from reference gene primer amplification that nucleated cell counts were estimated. Profiled with immunoSEQ multiplex PCR; TCRdb holds only in-frame clones, not every one. V and J calls and clone size are as listed in that table; D and trimming were resolved from the DNA. The sample yields about 200,000 clones, around 90% seen once. V is TRBV12-3 or TRBV12-4 and J is TRBJ2-5, with a weak D call TRBD2 (5 bases). This clonotype was obtained from a human donor in a cohort sampled during active COVID-19. The sample was peripheral blood. The CDR3 DNA follows: TGTGCCAGCAGTTTGTCGGGGAAAGAGACCCAGTACTTC. Its translation is CASSLSGKETQYF.